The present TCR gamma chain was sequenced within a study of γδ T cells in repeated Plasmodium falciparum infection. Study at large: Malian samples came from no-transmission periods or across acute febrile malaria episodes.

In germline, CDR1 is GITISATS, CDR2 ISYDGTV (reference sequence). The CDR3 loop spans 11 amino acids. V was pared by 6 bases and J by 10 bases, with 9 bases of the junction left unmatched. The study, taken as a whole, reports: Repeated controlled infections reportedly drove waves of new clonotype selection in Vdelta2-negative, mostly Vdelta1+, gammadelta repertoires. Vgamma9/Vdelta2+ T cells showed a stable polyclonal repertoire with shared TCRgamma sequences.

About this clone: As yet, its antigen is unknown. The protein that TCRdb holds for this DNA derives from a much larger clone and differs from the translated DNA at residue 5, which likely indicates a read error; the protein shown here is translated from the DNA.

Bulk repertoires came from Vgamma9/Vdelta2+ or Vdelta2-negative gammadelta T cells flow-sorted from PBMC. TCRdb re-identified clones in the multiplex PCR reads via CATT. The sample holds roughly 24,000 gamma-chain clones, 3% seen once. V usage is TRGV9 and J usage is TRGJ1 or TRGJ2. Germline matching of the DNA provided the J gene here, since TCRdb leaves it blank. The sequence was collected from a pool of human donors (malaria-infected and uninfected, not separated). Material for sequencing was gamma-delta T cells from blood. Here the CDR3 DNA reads TGTGCCTTGTGGCACCCGTGCAAGAAACTCTTT. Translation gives CALWHPCKKLF.